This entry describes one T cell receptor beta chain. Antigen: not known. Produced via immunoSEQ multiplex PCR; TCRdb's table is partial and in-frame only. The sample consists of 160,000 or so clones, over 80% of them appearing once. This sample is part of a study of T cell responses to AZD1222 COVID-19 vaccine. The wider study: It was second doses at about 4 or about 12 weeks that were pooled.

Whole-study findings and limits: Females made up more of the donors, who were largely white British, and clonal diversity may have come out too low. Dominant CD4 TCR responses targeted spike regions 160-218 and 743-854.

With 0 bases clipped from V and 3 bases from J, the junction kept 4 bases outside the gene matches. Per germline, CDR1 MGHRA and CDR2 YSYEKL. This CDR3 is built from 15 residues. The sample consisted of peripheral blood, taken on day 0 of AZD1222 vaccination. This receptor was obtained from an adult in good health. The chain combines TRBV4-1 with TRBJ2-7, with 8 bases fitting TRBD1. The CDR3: CASSQEGQVYYEQYF. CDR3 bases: TGCGCCAGCAGCCAAGAGGGACAGGTTTACTACGAGCAGTACTTC.